This record concerns one T cell receptor beta chain sequence. The junction departs from the called germline gene at one end, perhaps through a read error. This entry comes from a study of technical replicates of blood from a handful of donors. Per germline, CDR1 SGHTA and CDR2 FQGTGA. The CDR3 is 15 residues long. Sequencing used immunoSEQ multiplex PCR; TCRdb keeps in-frame clones, though not all of them. Altogether some 11,000 clones are present, about 91% being singletons, with the ten largest covering about 9%. The TCR originated in a human donor in good health. V is TRBV7-3 and J is TRBJ2-1; TRBD2 agrees at 7 bases. Sequencing was performed on PBMCs. The CDR3: CASSLTRDYDNEQFF. The CDR3 nucleotides are TGTGCCAGCAGCCTAACACGGGACTACGACAATGAGCAGTTCTTC.